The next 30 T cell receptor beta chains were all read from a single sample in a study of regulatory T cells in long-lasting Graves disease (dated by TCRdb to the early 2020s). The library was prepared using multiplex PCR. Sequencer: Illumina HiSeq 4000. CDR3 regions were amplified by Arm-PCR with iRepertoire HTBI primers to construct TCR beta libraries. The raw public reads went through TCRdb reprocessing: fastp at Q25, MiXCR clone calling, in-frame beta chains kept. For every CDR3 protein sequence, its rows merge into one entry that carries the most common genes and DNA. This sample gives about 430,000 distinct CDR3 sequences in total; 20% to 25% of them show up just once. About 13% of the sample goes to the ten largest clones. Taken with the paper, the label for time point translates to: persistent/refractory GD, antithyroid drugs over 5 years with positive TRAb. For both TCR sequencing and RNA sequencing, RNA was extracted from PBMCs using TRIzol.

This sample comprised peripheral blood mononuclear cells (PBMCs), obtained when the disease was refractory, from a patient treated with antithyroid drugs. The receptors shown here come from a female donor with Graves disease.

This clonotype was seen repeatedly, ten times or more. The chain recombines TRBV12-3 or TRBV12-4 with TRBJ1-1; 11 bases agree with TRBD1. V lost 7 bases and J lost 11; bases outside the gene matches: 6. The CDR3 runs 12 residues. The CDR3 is CASIRTGGDAFF. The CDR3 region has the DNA TGTGCCAGCATCCGGACAGGGGGCGACGCTTTCTTT.

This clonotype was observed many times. In DNA form, the CDR3 reads TGCAGTGCGCTTTTTTCTCGGGGGACAGGCCTCTGGGATGAGCAGTTCTTC. It translates to CSALFSRGTGLWDEQFF. The chain uses TRBV20-1 and TRBJ2-1; 8 bases are a match to TRBD1. Germline V gives CDR1 DFQATT, CDR2 SNEGSKA (reference sequence). There are 17 residues in the CDR3. J was trimmed by 8 bases and V by 6 bases; bases with no gene match: 21.

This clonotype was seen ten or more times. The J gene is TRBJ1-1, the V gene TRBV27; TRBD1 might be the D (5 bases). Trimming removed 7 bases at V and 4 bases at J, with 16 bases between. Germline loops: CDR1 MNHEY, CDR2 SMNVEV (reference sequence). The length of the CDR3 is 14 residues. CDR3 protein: CASISMLGGTEAFF. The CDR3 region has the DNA TGTGCCAGCATTTCTATGTTGGGGGGCACTGAAGCTTTCTTT.

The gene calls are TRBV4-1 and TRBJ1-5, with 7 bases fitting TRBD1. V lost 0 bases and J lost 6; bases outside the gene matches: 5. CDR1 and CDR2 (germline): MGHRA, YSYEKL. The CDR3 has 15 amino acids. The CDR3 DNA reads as TGCGCCAGCAGCCAAGACGACAGGGAAGGTCAGCCCCAGCATTTT. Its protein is CASSQDDREGQPQHF.

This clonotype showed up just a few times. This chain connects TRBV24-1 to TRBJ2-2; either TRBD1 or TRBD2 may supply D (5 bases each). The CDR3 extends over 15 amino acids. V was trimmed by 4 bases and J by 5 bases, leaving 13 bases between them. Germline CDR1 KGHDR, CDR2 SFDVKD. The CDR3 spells CATSETIGGTGELFF. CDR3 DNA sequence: TGTGCCACCAGTGAAACTATTGGGGGAACCGGGGAGCTGTTTTTT.

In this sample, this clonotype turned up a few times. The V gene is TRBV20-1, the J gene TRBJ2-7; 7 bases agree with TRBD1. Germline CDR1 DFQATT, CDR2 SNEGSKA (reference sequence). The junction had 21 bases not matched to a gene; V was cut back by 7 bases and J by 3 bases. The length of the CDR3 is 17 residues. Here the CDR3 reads CSVVPTGLTIPIYEQYF. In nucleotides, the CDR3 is TGCAGTGTCGTACCGACAGGGCTTACCATCCCTATCTACGAGCAGTACTTC.

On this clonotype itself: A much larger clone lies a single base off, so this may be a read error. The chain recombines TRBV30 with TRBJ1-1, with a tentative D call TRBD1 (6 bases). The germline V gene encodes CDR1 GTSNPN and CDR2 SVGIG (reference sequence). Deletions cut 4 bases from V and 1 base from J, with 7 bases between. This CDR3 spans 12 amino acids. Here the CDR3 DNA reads TGTGCCTGGAACAGGGAGAACACTGAAGCTTTCTTT. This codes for CAWNRENTEAFF.

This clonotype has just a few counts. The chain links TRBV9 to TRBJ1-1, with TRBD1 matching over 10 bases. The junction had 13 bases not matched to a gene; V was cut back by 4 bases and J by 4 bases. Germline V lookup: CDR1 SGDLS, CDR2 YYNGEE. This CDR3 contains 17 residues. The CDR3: CASSPEGGTGVGTEAFF. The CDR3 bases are TGTGCCAGCAGCCCAGAAGGAGGGACAGGGGTGGGCACTGAAGCTTTCTTT.

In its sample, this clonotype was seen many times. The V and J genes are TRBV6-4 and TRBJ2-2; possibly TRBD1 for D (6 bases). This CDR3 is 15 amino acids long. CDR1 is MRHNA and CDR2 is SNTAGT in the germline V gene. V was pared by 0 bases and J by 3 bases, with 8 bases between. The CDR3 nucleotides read TGTGCCAGCAGTGACTCAGGGGGTGACACCGGGGAGCTGTTTTTT. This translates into CASSDSGGDTGELFF.

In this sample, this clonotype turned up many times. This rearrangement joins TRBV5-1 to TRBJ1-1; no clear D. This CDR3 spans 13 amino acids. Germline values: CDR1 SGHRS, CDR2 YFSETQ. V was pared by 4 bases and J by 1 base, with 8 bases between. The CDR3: CASSPIQNTEAFF. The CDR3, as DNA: TGCGCCAGCAGCCCTATCCAGAACACTGAAGCTTTCTTT.

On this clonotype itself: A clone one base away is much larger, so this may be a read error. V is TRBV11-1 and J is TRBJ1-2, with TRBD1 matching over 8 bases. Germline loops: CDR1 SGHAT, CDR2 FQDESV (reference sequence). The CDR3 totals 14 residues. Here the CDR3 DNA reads TGTGCCAGCAGCTTCGGGACAGGTTTTATTGGCCACACCTTC. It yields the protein CASSFGTGFIGHTF. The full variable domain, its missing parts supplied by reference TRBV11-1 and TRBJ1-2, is EAEVAQSPRYKITEKSQAVAFWCDPISGHATLYWYRQILGQGPELLVQFQDESVVDDSQLPKDRFSAERLKGVDSTLKIQPAELGDSAMYLCASSFGTGFIGHTFGSGTRLTVV.

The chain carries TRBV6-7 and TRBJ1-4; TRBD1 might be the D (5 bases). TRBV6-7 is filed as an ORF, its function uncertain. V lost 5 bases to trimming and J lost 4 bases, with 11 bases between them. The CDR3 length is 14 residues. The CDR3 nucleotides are TGTGCCAGCAGTCCGGGGCGGTGTAATGAAAAACTGTTTTTT. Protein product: CASSPGRCNEKLFF.

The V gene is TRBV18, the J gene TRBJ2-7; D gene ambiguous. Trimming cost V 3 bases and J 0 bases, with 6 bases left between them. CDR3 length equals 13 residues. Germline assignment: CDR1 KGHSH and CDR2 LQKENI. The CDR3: CASSPQSSYEQYF. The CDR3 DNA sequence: TGTGCCAGCTCACCTCAGAGCTCCTACGAGCAGTACTTC.

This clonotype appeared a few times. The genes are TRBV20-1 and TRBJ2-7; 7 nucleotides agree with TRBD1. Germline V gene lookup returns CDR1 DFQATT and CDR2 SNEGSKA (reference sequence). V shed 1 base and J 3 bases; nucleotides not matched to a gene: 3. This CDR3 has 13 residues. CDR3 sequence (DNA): TGCAGTGCTAGAGGACAGGGTATCTACGAGCAGTACTTC. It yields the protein CSARGQGIYEQYF.

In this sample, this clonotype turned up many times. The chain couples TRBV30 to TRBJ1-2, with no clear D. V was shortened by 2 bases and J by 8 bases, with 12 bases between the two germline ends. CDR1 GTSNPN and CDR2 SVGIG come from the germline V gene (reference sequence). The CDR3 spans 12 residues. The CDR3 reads CAWSNQVQGYTF. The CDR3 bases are TGTGCCTGGAGTAACCAAGTCCAGGGCTACACCTTC.

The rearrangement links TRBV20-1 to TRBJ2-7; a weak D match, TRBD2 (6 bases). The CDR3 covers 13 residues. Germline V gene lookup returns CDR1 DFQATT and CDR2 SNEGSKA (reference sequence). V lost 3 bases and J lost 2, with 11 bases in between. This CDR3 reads CSARRDPTYEQYF. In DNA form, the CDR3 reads TGCAGTGCTAGGCGGGACCCTACCTACGAGCAGTACTTC.

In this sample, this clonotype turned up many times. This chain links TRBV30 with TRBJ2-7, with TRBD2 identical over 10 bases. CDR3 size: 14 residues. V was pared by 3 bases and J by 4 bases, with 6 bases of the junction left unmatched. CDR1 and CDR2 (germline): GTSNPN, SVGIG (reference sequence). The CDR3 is CAWRRAGGPYEQYF. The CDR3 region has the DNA TGTGCCTGGAGGAGAGCGGGAGGGCCTTACGAGCAGTACTTC.

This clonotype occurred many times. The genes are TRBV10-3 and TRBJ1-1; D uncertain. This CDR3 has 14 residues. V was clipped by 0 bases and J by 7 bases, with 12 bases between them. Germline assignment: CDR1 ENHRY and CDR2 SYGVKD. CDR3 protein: CAISESISGIEAFF. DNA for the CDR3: TGTGCCATCAGTGAGTCGATTTCAGGAATTGAAGCTTTCTTT.

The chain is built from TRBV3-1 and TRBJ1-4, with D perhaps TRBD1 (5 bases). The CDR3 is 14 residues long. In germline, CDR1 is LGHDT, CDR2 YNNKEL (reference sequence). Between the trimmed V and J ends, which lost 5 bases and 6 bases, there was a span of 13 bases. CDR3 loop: CASSSRASDEKLFF. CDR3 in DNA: TGTGCCAGCAGCTCCAGGGCTTCGGATGAAAAACTGTTTTTT.

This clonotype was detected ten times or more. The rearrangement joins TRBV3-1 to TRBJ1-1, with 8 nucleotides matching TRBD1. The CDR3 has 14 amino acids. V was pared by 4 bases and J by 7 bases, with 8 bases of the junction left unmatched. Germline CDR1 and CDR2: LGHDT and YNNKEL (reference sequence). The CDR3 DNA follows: TGTGCCAGCAGCCCTCCCAGACAGGGGCGTGAAGCTTTCTTT. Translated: CASSPPRQGREAFF.

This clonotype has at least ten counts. This CDR3 is CASSLASGSPGELFF. The CDR3, as DNA: TGTGCCAGCAGCTTGGCTAGCGGGAGCCCCGGGGAGCTGTTTTTT. The chain is built from TRBV7-3 and TRBJ2-2, with 10 bases fitting TRBD2. Per the germline V gene, CDR1 is SGHTA and CDR2 is FQGTGA. V lost 3 bases to trimming and J lost 6 bases; unmatched junction nucleotides: 4. The CDR3 is made up of 15 amino acids. Variable domain in full (rest from reference TRBV7-3 and TRBJ2-2): GAGVSQTPSNKVTEKGKYVELRCDPISGHTALYWYRQSLGQGPEFLIYFQGTGAADDSGLPNDRFFAVRPEGSVSTLKIQRTERGDSAVYLCASSLASGSPGELFFGEGSRLTVL.

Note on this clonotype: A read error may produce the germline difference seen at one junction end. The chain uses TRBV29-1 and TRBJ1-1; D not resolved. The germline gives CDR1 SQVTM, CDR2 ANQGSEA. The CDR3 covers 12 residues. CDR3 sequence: CSVYAMNTDAFF. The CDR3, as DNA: TGCAGCGTTTATGCAATGAACACTGACGCTTTCTTT.

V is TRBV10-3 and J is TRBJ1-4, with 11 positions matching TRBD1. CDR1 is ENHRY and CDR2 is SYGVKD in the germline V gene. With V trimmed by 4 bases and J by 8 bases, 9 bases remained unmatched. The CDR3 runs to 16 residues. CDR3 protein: CAISAGRTGGQEKLFF. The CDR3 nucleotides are TGTGCCATCAGTGCTGGGCGGACAGGGGGCCAGGAAAAACTGTTTTTT.

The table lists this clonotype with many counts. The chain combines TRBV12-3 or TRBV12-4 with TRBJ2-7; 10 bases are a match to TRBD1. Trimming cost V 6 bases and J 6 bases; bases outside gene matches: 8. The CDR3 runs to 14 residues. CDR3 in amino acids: CASRSGTGVGEQYF. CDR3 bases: TGTGCCAGCAGGTCCGGGACAGGGGTGGGCGAGCAGTACTTC.

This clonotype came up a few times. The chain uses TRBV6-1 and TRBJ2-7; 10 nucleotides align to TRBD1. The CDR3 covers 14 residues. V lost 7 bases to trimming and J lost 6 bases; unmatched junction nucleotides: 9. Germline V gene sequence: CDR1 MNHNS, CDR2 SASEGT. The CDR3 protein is CASNPGQGPIEQYF. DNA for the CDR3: TGTGCCAGCAATCCGGGACAGGGGCCTATCGAGCAGTACTTC.

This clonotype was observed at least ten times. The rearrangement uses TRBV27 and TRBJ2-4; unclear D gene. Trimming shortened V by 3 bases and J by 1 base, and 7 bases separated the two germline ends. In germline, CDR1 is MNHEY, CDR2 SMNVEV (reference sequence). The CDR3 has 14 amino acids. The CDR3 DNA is TGTGCCAGCAGTTTGCAGGCCGCCAAAAACATTCAGTACTTC. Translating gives CASSLQAAKNIQYF.

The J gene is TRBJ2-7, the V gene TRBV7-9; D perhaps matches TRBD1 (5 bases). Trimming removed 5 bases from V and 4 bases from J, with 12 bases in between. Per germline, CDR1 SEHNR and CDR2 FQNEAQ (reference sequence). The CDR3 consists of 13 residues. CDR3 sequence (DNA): TGTGCCAGCAGCCGTACTACAGGTTACGAGCAGTACTTC. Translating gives CASSRTTGYEQYF.

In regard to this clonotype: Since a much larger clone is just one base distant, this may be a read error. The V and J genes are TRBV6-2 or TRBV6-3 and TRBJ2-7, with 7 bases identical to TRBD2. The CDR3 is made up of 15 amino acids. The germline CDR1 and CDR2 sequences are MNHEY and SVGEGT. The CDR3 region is CASSYKRGNAYKQYF. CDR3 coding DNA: TGTGCCAGCAGTTACAAGCGGGGAAATGCCTACAAGCAGTACTTC.

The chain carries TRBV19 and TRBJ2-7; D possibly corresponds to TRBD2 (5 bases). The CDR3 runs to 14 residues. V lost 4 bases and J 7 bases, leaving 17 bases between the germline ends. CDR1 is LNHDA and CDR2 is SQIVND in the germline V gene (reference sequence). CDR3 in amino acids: CASSKVRTSGEQYF. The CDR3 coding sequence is TGTGCCAGTAGTAAAGTCCGGACTTCGGGAGAGCAGTACTTC.

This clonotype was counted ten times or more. The CDR3 nucleotides are TGTGCCAGCAGCCCCTCAGGACTAGCGGTGAACACCGGGGAGCTGTTTTTT. Translating gives CASSPSGLAVNTGELFF. The chain joins TRBV28 to TRBJ2-2, with 10 bases identical to TRBD2. The CDR3 runs to 17 residues. J gave up 1 base and V 6 bases, and 8 bases lay outside the gene matches. Germline V CDR1 and CDR2: MDHEN, SYDVKM.